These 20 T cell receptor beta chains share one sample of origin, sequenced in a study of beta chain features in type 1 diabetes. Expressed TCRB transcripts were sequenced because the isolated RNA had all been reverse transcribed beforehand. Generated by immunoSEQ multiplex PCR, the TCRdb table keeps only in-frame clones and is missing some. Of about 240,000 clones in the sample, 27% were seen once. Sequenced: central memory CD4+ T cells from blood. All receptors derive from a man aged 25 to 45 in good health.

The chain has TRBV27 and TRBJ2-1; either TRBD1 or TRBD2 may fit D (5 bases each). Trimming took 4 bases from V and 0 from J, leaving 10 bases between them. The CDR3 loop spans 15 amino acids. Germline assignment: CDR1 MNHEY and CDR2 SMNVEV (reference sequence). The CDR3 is CASSWGLSSYNEQFF. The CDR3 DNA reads TGTGCCAGCAGTTGGGGGTTAAGCTCCTACAATGAGCAGTTCTTC.

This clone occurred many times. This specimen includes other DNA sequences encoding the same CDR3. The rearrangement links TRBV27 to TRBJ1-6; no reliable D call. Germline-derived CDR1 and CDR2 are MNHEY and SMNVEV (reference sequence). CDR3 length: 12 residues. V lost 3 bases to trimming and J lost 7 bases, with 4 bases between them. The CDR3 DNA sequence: TGTGCCAGCAGTTTTAGCAATTCACCCCTCCACTTT. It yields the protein CASSFSNSPLHF.

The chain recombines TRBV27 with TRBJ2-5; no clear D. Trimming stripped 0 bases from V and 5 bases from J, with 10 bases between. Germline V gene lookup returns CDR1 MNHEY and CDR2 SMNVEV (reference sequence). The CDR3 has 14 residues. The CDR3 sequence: CASSLSIPTETQYF. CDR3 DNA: TGTGCCAGCAGTTTATCGATACCGACGGAGACCCAGTACTTC.

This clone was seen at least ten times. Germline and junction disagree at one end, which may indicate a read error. The CDR3 DNA follows: TGCAGCGTTGAGGGCACCAAAATCAATCGCCTCTACAATGAACAGTTCTTC. As protein: CSVEGTKINRLYNEQFF. The gene calls are TRBV29-1 and TRBJ2-1; D is ambiguous. The CDR3 runs to 17 residues. Germline assignment: CDR1 SQVTM and CDR2 ANQGSEA.

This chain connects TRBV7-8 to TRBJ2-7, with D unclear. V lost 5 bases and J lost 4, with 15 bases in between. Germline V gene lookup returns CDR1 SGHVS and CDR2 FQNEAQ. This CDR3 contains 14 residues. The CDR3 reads CASSPSTKVYEQYF. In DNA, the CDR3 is TGTGCCAGCAGCCCCTCGACCAAGGTTTACGAGCAGTACTTC.

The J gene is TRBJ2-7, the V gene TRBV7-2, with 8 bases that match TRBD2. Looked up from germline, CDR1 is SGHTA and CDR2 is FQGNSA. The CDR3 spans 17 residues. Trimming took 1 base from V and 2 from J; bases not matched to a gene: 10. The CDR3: CASSLGRLAGRAYEQYF. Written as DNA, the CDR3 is TGTGCCAGCAGCTTAGGTCGCCTAGCGGGCCGGGCCTACGAGCAGTACTTC.

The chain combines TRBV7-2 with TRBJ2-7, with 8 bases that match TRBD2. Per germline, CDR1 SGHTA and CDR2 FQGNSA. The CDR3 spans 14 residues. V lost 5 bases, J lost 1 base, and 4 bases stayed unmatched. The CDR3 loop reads CASSTTSGSYEQYF. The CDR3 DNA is TGTGCCAGCAGCACCACTAGCGGTTCCTACGAGCAGTACTTC.

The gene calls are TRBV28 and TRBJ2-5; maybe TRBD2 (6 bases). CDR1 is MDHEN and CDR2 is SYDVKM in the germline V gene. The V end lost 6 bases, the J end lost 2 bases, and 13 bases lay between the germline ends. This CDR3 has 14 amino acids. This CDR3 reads CASRGGRGQETQYF. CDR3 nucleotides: TGTGCCAGCAGGGGAGGTCGTGGTCAAGAGACCCAGTACTTC.

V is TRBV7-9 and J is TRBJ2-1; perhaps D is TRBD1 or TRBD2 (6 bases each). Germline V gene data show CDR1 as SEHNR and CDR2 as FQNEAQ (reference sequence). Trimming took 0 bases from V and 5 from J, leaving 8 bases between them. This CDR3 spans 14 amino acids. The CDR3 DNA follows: TGTGCCAGCAGCTTAGCGGGGGGCCACAATGAGCAGTTCTTC. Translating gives CASSLAGGHNEQFF.

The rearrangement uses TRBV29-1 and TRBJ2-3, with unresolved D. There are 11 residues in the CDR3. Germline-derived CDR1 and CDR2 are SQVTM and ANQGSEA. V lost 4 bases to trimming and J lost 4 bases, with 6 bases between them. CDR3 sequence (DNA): TGCAGCGTTGGCCAGGCAGATACGCAGTATTTT. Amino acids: CSVGQADTQYF.

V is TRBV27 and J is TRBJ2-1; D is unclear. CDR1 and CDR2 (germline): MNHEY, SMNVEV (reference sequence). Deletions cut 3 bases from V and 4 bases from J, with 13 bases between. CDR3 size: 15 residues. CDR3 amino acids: CASSFRSSGYNEQFF. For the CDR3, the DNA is TGTGCCAGCAGTTTCCGGTCTAGTGGGTACAATGAGCAGTTCTTC.

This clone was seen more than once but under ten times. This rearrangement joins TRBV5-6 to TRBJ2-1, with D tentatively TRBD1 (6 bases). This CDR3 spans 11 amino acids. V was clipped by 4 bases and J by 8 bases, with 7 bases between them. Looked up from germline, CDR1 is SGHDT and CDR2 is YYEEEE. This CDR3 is CASSRTDEQFF. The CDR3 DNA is TGTGCCAGCAGCCGGACAGATGAGCAGTTCTTC. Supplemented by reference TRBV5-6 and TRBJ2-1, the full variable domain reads DAGVTQSPTHLIKTRGQQVTLRCSPKSGHDTVSWYQQALGQGPQFIFQYYEEEERQRGNFPDRFSGHQFPNYSSELNVNALLLGDSALYLCASSRTDEQFFGPGTRLTVL.

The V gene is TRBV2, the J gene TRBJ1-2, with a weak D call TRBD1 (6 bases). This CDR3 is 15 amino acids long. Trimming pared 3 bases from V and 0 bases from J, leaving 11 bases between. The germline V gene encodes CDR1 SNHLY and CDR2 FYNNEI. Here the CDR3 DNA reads TGTGCCAGCAGTGATTCCGCAGGGGCTAACTATGGCTACACCTTC. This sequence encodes CASSDSAGANYGYTF. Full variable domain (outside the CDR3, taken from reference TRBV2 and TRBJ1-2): EPEVTQTPSHQVTQMGQEVILRCVPISNHLYFYWYRQILGQKVEFLVSFYNNEISEKSEIFDDQFSVERPDGSNFTLKIRSTKLEDSAMYFCASSDSAGANYGYTFGSGTRLTVV.

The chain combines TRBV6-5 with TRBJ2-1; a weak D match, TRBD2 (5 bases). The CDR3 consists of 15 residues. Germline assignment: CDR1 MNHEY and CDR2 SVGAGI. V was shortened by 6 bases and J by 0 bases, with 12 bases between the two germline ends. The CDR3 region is CASSRIASSYNEQFF. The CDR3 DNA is TGTGCCAGCAGCCGAATAGCGAGCTCCTACAATGAGCAGTTCTTC.

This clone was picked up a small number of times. The CDR3 is CASSVDNQPQHF. The CDR3 region has the DNA TGTGCCAGCAGCGTTGACAATCAGCCCCAGCATTTT. The chain joins TRBV6-6 to TRBJ1-5; D unclear. Per the germline V gene, CDR1 is MNHNY and CDR2 is SVGAGI (reference sequence). The CDR3 contains 12 residues. V was trimmed by 6 bases and J by 3 bases, leaving 6 bases between them.

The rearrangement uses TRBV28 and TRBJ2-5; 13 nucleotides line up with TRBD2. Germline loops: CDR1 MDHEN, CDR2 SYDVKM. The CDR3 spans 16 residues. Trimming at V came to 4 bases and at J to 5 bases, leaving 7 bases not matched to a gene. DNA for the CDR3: TGTGCCAGCAGTTCAACTAGCGGGAGGGGAGGGGAGACCCAGTACTTC. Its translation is CASSSTSGRGGETQYF.

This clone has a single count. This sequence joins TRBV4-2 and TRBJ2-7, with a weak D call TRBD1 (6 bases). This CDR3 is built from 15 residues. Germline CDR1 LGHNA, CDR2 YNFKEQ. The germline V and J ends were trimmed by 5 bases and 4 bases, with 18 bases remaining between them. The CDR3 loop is CASSGMTGTIYEQYF. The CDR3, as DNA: TGTGCCAGCAGCGGGATGACAGGCACAATATACGAGCAGTACTTC.

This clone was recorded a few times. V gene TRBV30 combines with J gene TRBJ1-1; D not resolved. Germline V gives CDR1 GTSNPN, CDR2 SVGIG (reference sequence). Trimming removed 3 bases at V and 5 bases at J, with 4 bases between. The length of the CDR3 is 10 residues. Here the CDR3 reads CAWRGTEAFF. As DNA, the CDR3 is TGTGCCTGGAGAGGGACTGAAGCTTTCTTT.

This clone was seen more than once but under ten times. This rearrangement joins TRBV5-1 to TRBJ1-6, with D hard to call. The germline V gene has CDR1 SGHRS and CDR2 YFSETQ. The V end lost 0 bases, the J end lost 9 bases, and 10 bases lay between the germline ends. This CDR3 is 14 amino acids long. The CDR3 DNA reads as TGCGCCAGCAGCTTGGCTATGGATGTTTCACCCCTCCACTTT. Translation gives CASSLAMDVSPLHF.

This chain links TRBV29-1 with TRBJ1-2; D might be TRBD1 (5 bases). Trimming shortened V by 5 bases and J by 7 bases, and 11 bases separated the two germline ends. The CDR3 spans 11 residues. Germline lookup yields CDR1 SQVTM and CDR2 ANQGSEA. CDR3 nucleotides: TGCAGCGTTTTGGGGCAGGGTGGCTACACCTTC. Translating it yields CSVLGQGGYTF.